These 13 T cell receptor beta chains came from one sample sequenced in a study of stem cell transplantation in POMP-related autoinflammatory disease. Measured with immunoSEQ multiplex PCR; TCRdb has only the in-frame clones, and not every one. The sample includes 25,000 to 30,000 clones, 80% to 85% of them seen just once. The material was CD4+ T cells from PBMCs, obtained before stem cell transplantation. The receptor source for this set is a human donor with POMP-related autoinflammation and immune dysregulation (PRAID).

In DNA form, the CDR3 reads TGTGCCAGCAGCCGCGGGAGGTATCCCGGGGAGCTGTTTTTT. Its protein product is CASSRGRYPGELFF. The chain is built from TRBV11-2 and TRBJ2-2; 8 bases fit TRBD2. This CDR3 is built from 14 residues. The germline gives CDR1 SGHAT, CDR2 FQNNGV. Unmatched junction bases numbered 5, after V lost 5 bases and J lost 6 bases. Based on the CDR3 plus reference TRBV11-2 and TRBJ2-2, the full variable domain is EAGVAQSPRYKIIEKRQSVAFWCNPISGHATLYWYQQILGQGPKLLIQFQNNGVVDDSQLPKDRFSAERLKGVDSTLKIQPAKLEDSAVYLCASSRGRYPGELFFGEGSRLTVL.

The rearrangement uses TRBV5-1 and TRBJ2-5; D is unresolved. Trimming took 4 bases from V and 0 from J, leaving 13 bases between them. This CDR3 is built from 15 residues. CDR1 and CDR2 (germline): SGHRS, YFSETQ. The CDR3 region has the DNA TGCGCCAGCAGCGCAGGACCCCGGCACCAAGAGACCCAGTACTTC. It encodes CASSAGPRHQETQYF.

The J gene is TRBJ1-5, the V gene TRBV15; TRBD1 matches 7 bases. CDR1 and CDR2 from the germline V gene are LNHNV and YYDKDF (reference sequence). This CDR3 region has 16 residues. V lost 0 bases to trimming and J lost 6 bases; unmatched junction nucleotides: 8. This CDR3 is CATSRDGTRGFQPQHF. CDR3 nucleotide sequence: TGTGCCACCAGCAGAGATGGGACCAGGGGGTTTCAGCCCCAGCATTTT.

The rearrangement uses TRBV28 and TRBJ1-5, with D tentatively TRBD1 (6 bases). CDR3 length: 16 amino acids. Trimming removed 6 bases at V and 5 bases at J, with 20 bases between. Germline V gene sequence: CDR1 MDHEN, CDR2 SYDVKM. CDR3 DNA: TGTGCCAGCAGCGCGCAGAAATGGACAGTTTATCAGCCCCAGCATTTT. Translation: CASSAQKWTVYQPQHF.

V is TRBV28 and J is TRBJ2-5; D might be TRBD2 (6 bases). CDR3 size: 15 residues. Trimming left V 2 bases short and J 4 bases short, with 14 bases between. CDR1 is MDHEN and CDR2 is SYDVKM in the germline V gene. The CDR3 nucleotides read TGTGCCAGCAGTTTAGGGGGGATGGCGGGAGAGACCCAGTACTTC. This encodes CASSLGGMAGETQYF.

This CDR3 reads CASSLGTGNYEQYF. CDR3 DNA sequence: TGTGCCAGCAGCCTGGGGACTGGAAACTACGAGCAGTACTTC. The chain employs TRBV5-5 and TRBJ2-7; D perhaps matches TRBD2 (6 bases). V dropped 4 bases and J dropped 3 bases, with 14 bases sitting between them. Germline assignment: CDR1 SGHKS and CDR2 YYEKEE (reference sequence). CDR3 length: 14 residues.

V is TRBV6-6 and J is TRBJ1-2; tentative D call: TRBD1 (6 bases). V lost 5 bases to trimming and J lost 6 bases, with 13 bases between them. The CDR3 has 13 residues. Germline CDR1 and CDR2: MNHNY and SVGAGI (reference sequence). The CDR3 bases are TGTGCCAGCAGTGGCCGTCGGACAGATGGCTACACCTTC. Its protein product is CASSGRRTDGYTF.

The chain combines TRBV7-3 with TRBJ2-2; TRBD1 aligns across 8 bases. The V gene end was trimmed by 3 bases and the J gene end by 0 bases; junction bases not matched to a gene: 6. Germline V gives CDR1 SGHTA, CDR2 FQGTGA. The length of the CDR3 is 17 residues. CDR3 nucleotide sequence: TGTGCCAGCAGCTTCTTCGGGGGACAGGCGAACACCGGGGAGCTGTTTTTT. Translated: CASSFFGGQANTGELFF.

This rearrangement joins TRBV9 to TRBJ2-2; the D gene is possibly TRBD1 (5 bases). The CDR3 runs 17 residues. V was trimmed by 0 bases and J by 4 bases, leaving 16 bases between them. From germline, CDR1 is SGDLS and CDR2 YYNGEE. CDR3 in amino acids: CASSVDPGRVRTGELFF. CDR3 bases: TGTGCCAGCAGCGTAGACCCCGGCAGGGTTCGCACCGGGGAGCTGTTTTTT.

The rearrangement joins TRBV6-1 to TRBJ1-2, with 7 bases identical to TRBD1. The length of the CDR3 is 14 residues. V shed 4 bases and J 2 bases; nucleotides not matched to a gene: 4. Germline V gene sequence: CDR1 MNHNS, CDR2 SASEGT. The CDR3 region has the DNA TGTGCCAGCAGTGCGGGACAGACGAACTATGGCTACACCTTC. Its translation is CASSAGQTNYGYTF.

The rearrangement uses TRBV5-4 and TRBJ2-2; 8 bases are shared with TRBD1. Germline trimming cut 5 bases from V and 9 bases from J; bases unmatched to any gene: 6. Germline V lookup: CDR1 SGHNT, CDR2 YYREEE (reference sequence). This CDR3 comprises 13 residues. Here the CDR3 DNA reads TGTGCCAGCAGGATCAGGGGGCGTAGGGAGCTGTTTTTT. Translating it yields CASRIRGRRELFF.

The J gene is TRBJ1-2, the V gene TRBV2; no clear D. Germline V lookup: CDR1 SNHLY, CDR2 FYNNEI. The germline V and J ends were trimmed by 6 bases and 8 bases, with 28 bases remaining between them. The length of the CDR3 is 17 residues. The DNA for the CDR3 is TGTGCCAGCAGCGGTAGGACCCCGGGTTCTGACCCCCGGGGCTACACCTTC. As protein: CASSGRTPGSDPRGYTF.

The chain uses TRBV10-3 and TRBJ1-2, with 7 bases aligning to TRBD1. This CDR3 contains 14 residues. V shed 4 bases and J 3 bases; nucleotides not matched to a gene: 5. The germline CDR1 and CDR2 sequences are ENHRY and SYGVKD. CDR3 DNA: TGTGCCATCAGTGGAGGGACAGCAGACTATGGCTACACCTTC. Translated, it gives CAISGGTADYGYTF.